This T cell receptor (beta chain) was identified during a study of CD8 T cells in ankylosing spondylitis. Findings of the study overall: Apparently characteristic of ankylosing spondylitis blood was a TCR beta motif (fewer than ten highly homologous variants). In synovial fluid and blood from reactive arthritis, some motif variants were previously reported.

About this clonotype itself: What it recognizes is unknown.

Quantitative 5'-RACE with molecular barcodes produced the TCR beta libraries. In TCRdb, the 5' RACE reads were re-called with MiXCR into one record per CDR3 protein. Among about 540,000 distinct CDR3 sequences, roughly 13% were seen once, and the ten largest hold around 7%. This CDR3 has 14 residues. The germline V gene encodes CDR1 LGHDT and CDR2 YNNKEL (reference sequence). Trimming at V came to 5 bases and at J to 8 bases, leaving 7 bases not matched to a gene. The chain links TRBV3-1 to TRBJ1-4; TRBD1 agrees at 8 bases. The receptor was derived from a male donor with ankylosing spondylitis. The sequenced sample consisted of blood, either unsorted or a sorted T cell fraction (not recorded which). The chain's CDR3 is CASSRTGRKEKLFF. CDR3 in DNA: TGTGCCAGCAGCAGGACAGGGCGAAAAGAAAAACTGTTTTTT.